The 5 T cell receptor beta chains reported below all come from one sample, sequenced in a study of shared clonotypes between healthy human individuals. Naivety among CD8 cells was defined by CD45RO negativity and positive CCR7 selection, thereby excluding terminally differentiated effector memory CD45RA+ cells. The method was immunoSEQ multiplex PCR; TCRdb's version includes in-frame clones alone and lacks a portion of them. The data hold about 580,000 clones, with roughly 98% observed a single time. Sequenced material: naive CD8+ T cells sorted from blood. The origin of the receptors is a man aged 30 to 45 in good health.

V and J are TRBV7-9 and TRBJ2-1; no firm D call. Germline CDR1 is SEHNR and CDR2 is FQNEAQ (reference sequence). Trimming cost V 2 bases and J 5 bases, with 13 bases left between them. CDR3 length: 15 residues. CDR3 sequence (DNA): TGTGCCAGCAGCTTAAATAGGTCTCCTAACAATGAGCAGTTCTTC. Its protein product is CASSLNRSPNNEQFF.

A single count supports this clone. The gene calls are TRBV7-2 and TRBJ2-5; 7 bases match TRBD1. The CDR3 covers 12 residues. Germline CDR1 is SGHTA and CDR2 is FQGNSA. Trimming cost V 5 bases and J 6 bases; bases outside gene matches: 3. In nucleotides, the CDR3 is TGTGCCAGCAGCATACAGGGGAAGACCCAGTACTTC. This translates into CASSIQGKTQYF. Full variable domain (remainder filled in from reference TRBV7-2 and TRBJ2-5): GAGVSQSPSNKVTEKGKDVELRCDPISGHTALYWYRQSLGQGLEFLIYFQGNSAPDKSGLPSDRFSAERTGGSVSTLTIQRTQQEDSAVYLCASSIQGKTQYFGPGTRLLVL.

The chain uses TRBV27 and TRBJ2-2; TRBD2 might be the D (6 bases). Germline V CDR1 and CDR2: MNHEY, SMNVEV (reference sequence). Trimming took off 6 bases at V and 4 bases at J, with 12 bases between the two ends. The CDR3 length is 14 residues. The CDR3, as DNA: TGTGCCAGCAGCCCCGGGACTCGCACCGGGGAGCTGTTTTTT. Translated, it gives CASSPGTRTGELFF.

In its sample, this clone was seen once. This sequence joins TRBV6-5 and TRBJ1-3, with 9 positions matching TRBD1. The CDR3 is 15 residues long. Germline V gene lookup returns CDR1 MNHEY and CDR2 SVGAGI. After removal of 6 bases from V and 4 bases from J, the junction contained 7 bases not matched to a gene. The CDR3, as DNA: TGTGCCAGCAGCCAAACAGGGGGCTCCGGAAACACCATATATTTT. It encodes CASSQTGGSGNTIYF.

The genes are TRBV7-6 and TRBJ1-2; D is possibly TRBD1 (5 bases). CDR1 SGHVS and CDR2 FNYEAQ come from the germline V gene. V gave up 5 bases and J gave up 8 bases, with 15 bases separating them. The CDR3 loop spans 13 amino acids. CDR3 amino acids: CASSRDELRGYTF. DNA of the CDR3: TGTGCCAGCAGCCGGGACGAGCTAAGAGGCTACACCTTC.